This T cell receptor (beta chain) is drawn from a study of blood T cells in healthy people across ages. At least 5.5 micrograms of total RNA were extracted per sample. This clonotype has at least ten counts. Primers used in a second PCR of roughly 7 to 11 cycles were a sample-barcoded 5' primer and a J-beta primer mix. Each cDNA molecule was tagged by a template-switch adaptor that had 12 random nucleotides. TCRdb reanalysed the 5' RACE reads using MiXCR and keeps one entry per CDR3 protein. The data hold some 1.7 million distinct CDR3 sequences, with approximately 28% observed a single time. Sequenced material: blood. The sequence was obtained from a woman under 40 in good health.

The DNA for the CDR3 is TGTGCCAGCAGTGAACCTCAATCTGTCGGCGGCTACACCTTC. This sequence encodes CASSEPQSVGGYTF. The V and J genes are TRBV25-1 and TRBJ1-2; D uncertain. The CDR3 contains 14 residues. V shed 2 bases and J shed 8 bases, with 15 bases lying between them. Germline V gives CDR1 MGHDK, CDR2 SYGVNS.